This T cell receptor (beta chain) appears in the sequencing data of a study of post-analysis software for immune sequencing data. Study information: Disease trajectories encompassed relapsing-remitting, secondary progressive and progressive-relapsing multiple sclerosis. Study-wide results and limits: Co-batched samples clustered tightly together by F measure. In multiple sclerosis, normalized Chao1 diversity was significantly below that of controls. About 5 TRBV segments appeared more often in patients than in controls, and TRBV5-6, TRBV5-1 and TRBV20-1 were among these.

Tagging with unique molecular identifiers was a feature of the TCR beta cDNA libraries. MiXCR was run by TCRdb on the PCR reads, yielding one entry per CDR3 protein. The data contain around 770,000 distinct CDR3 sequences, roughly 46% of them singletons. In regard to this clonotype: Its antigen is not identified.

CDR1 is MNHNY, CDR2 SVGAGI, per germline (reference sequence). V was clipped by 5 bases and J by 4 bases; unmatched bases: 13. CDR3 size: 16 residues. The chain is built from TRBV6-6 and TRBJ2-7; 8 nucleotides match TRBD2. The sequence was collected from a girl aged 10-17 years with multiple sclerosis. The source material was blood. The CDR3 bases are TGTGCCAGCAGTAGGACCGGGGGGGTAGCGGATTACGAGCAGTACTTC. It yields the protein CASSRTGGVADYEQYF.